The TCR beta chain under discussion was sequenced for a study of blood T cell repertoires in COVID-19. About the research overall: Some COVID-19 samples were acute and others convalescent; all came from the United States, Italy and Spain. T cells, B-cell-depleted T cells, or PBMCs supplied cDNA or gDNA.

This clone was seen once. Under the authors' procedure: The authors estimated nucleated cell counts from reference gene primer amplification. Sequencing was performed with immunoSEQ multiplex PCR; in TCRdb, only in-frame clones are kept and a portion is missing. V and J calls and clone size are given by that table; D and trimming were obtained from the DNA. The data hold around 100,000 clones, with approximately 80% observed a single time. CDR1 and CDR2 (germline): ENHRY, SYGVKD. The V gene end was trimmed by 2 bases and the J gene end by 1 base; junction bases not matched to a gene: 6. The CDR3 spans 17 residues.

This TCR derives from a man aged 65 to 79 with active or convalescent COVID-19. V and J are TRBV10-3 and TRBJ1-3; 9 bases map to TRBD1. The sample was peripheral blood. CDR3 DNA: TGTGCCATCAGTGAGGAACAGGGGGCAACTTCTGGAAACACCATATATTTT. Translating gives CAISEEQGATSGNTIYF.